The rows below give T cell receptor beta chains drawn from one sample of a study of human T cells and chemical hapten exposure. TCRdb re-called the 5' RACE reads with MiXCR, one entry per CDR3 protein. Among about 140,000 distinct CDR3 sequences, roughly 4.1% were seen once, and the ten largest hold about 1.3%. These TCRs come from a female donor in good health. Each CDR3 is given with its conserved first and last residue. Each record gives: clone size, D gene, J gene, V gene, CDR3 protein, CDR3 DNA. D genes are given only for firm matches. Each size is how often the clone was seen (once, few, many) or a class if it is expanded.

clone size: once
D gene: NA
J gene: TRBJ2-5
V gene: TRBV5-1
CDR3 protein: CASSLSGEEEKYF
CDR3 DNA: TGCGCCAGCAGCTTATCAGGGGAAGAGGAAAAGTACTTC

clone size: many
D gene: NA
J gene: TRBJ2-3
V gene: TRBV20-1
CDR3 protein: CSAIISDTQYF
CDR3 DNA: TGCAGTGCTATTATATCAGATACGCAGTATTTT

clone size: many
D gene: NA
J gene: TRBJ1-1
V gene: TRBV29-1
CDR3 protein: CSGVVHPKIPEAFF
CDR3 DNA: TGCAGCGGCGTGGTCCATCCCAAGATCCCTGAAGCTTTCTTT

clone size: many
D gene: NA
J gene: TRBJ1-1
V gene: TRBV6-5
CDR3 protein: CASSYSSIGGTEAFF
CDR3 DNA: TGTGCCAGCAGTTACTCCTCCATCGGCGGTACTGAAGCTTTCTTT

clone size: many
D gene: TRBD1
J gene: TRBJ1-5
V gene: TRBV6-2/TRBV6-3
CDR3 protein: CASIGTGGLNQPQHF
CDR3 DNA: TGTGCCAGCATTGGGACAGGGGGCCTCAATCAGCCCCAGCATTTT

clone size: many
D gene: NA
J gene: TRBJ2-1
V gene: TRBV6-1
CDR3 protein: CASSYRGGGVYNEQFF
CDR3 DNA: TGTGCCAGCAGTTATCGGGGAGGCGGGGTATACAATGAGCAGTTCTTC

clone size: many
D gene: TRBD2
J gene: TRBJ2-3
V gene: TRBV4-2
CDR3 protein: CASSQDGVAGGWSTDTQYF
CDR3 DNA: TGTGCCAGCAGCCAAGATGGGGTAGCGGGGGGCTGGAGCACAGATACGCAGTATTTT

clone size: many
D gene: TRBD1
J gene: TRBJ1-5
V gene: TRBV29-1
CDR3 protein: CSVSPGTGNQPQHF
CDR3 DNA: TGCAGCGTCTCCCCCGGGACAGGAAACCAGCCCCAGCATTTT

clone size: many
D gene: NA
J gene: TRBJ1-1
V gene: TRBV7-8
CDR3 protein: CASSLDVRRGQGTEAFF
CDR3 DNA: TGTGCCAGCAGCTTAGATGTAAGGAGGGGTCAGGGCACTGAAGCTTTCTTT

clone size: many
D gene: NA
J gene: TRBJ2-7
V gene: TRBV7-9
CDR3 protein: CASSCRYEQYF
CDR3 DNA: TGTGCCAGCAGCTGTCGCTACGAGCAGTACTTC

clone size: many
D gene: NA
J gene: TRBJ2-3
V gene: TRBV12-3/TRBV12-4
CDR3 protein: CASSLLVQYF
CDR3 DNA: TGTGCCAGCAGTTTACTGGTGCAGTATTTT

clone size: many
D gene: NA
J gene: TRBJ1-5
V gene: TRBV10-3
CDR3 protein: CAISPTAIDQPQHF
CDR3 DNA: TGTGCCATCAGTCCAACCGCGATAGATCAGCCCCAGCATTTT